The clone carrying this TCR beta chain was seen at least ten times. Its specificity is not known. This record comes from a study of T-cell reconstitution after alpha-beta-depleted transplantation in children. General study results and limits: At day 60, the high TCRbeta diversity found in some patients originated from recipient T cells and thymic progenitors that had survived. Reportedly, only several hundred clones from non-depleted graft cells drove alpha-beta T-cell counts at about two months. A year had passed since transplant, and T-cell counts and diversity by then came mostly from newly produced T cells.

Unique molecular identifiers were incorporated into the prepared TCRbeta library. One entry per CDR3 protein results from TCRdb running MiXCR on the PCR reads. The sample records roughly 150,000 distinct CDR3 sequences, around 10% being singletons. Source: PBMCs, taken before TCRalphabeta/CD19-depleted stem cell transplant. This receptor was identified in a boy aged 2 to 10 with acute myeloid leukemia, due to receive a stem cell transplant.

The CDR3 sequence is CASLLGQALTDTQYF. Here the CDR3 DNA reads TGCGCCAGTTTGCTGGGACAGGCGCTCACAGATACGCAGTATTTT. The chain recombines TRBV5-1 with TRBJ2-3; 8 bases are a match to TRBD1. Germline V gene data show CDR1 as SGHRS and CDR2 as YFSETQ. V shed 8 bases and J 2 bases; nucleotides not matched to a gene: 10. CDR3 length: 15 residues.